This T cell receptor beta chain was found in a study of T cells expressing NK-cell markers. Study in general: Source material for TCR beta repertoires consisted of sorted CD3+CD56+NKG2C+, CD3+CD56+NKG2C- and CD3+CD56-NKG2C+ T cells. Study-wide findings and caveats: The same clonotypes also predominated in the CD3+CD56-NKG2C+ fraction of a handful of donors. There remained a lack of clarity about HCMV specificity of expanded NKG2C+ T cell clones.

Note on this clonotype: Its specificity is unknown.

The CDR3 is made up of 14 amino acids. Germline CDR1 and CDR2: MNHEY and SVGEGT. TCRdb reprocessed the 5' RACE reads and reports one entry per CDR3 protein, with no DNA. Its listing shows 350,000 to 400,000 distinct CDR3 sequences. This chain connects TRBV6-2 or TRBV6-3 to TRBJ2-5; TCRdb's assignment of TRBD1 cannot be checked, as there is no DNA. Input material: blood T cells: a sorted CD56 or NKG2C T cell subset, CD4+ or CD8+ T cells, or bulk PBMC T cells (not recorded which). The source of this sequence is a woman aged 50 to 60 in good health. The CDR3 loop reads CASTGITGSETQYF.